Each of the 25 T cell receptor beta chains below was sequenced from the same sample in a study of blood T cell repertoires in COVID-19 (dated by TCRdb to the early 2020s). The library was produced with the immunoSEQ multiplex PCR assay. TCRdb limited this immuneACCESS table to in-frame rearrangements with V and J called. A share of clones is missing; checked studies link under half to unresolved V genes, and the rest is unexplained. This sample comprises 190,000 or so clones, 70% to 90% of them detected only once. The ten most abundant clones make up roughly 2.8% of the sample. The sample consisted of peripheral blood. Source of these receptors: a woman in her 30s with active or convalescent COVID-19.

The chain uses TRBV6-5 and TRBJ1-1, with D possibly being TRBD1 (5 bases). The germline V and J ends were trimmed by 7 bases and 1 base, with 13 bases remaining between them. Germline lookup yields CDR1 MNHEY and CDR2 SVGAGI. This CDR3 is 14 amino acids long. The chain's CDR3 is CASKPGLSNTEAFF. The CDR3 region has the DNA TGTGCCAGCAAACCGGGACTATCGAACACTGAAGCTTTCTTT.

The chain is built from TRBV4-1 and TRBJ2-2; the match to TRBD1 covers 9 bases. Losses at the gene ends were 0 bases for V and 7 bases for J; bases not matched to a gene: 6. The CDR3 is 16 amino acids. Germline V gives CDR1 MGHRA, CDR2 YSYEKL. CDR3 protein: CASSQDGTGRNGELFF. The CDR3 DNA follows: TGCGCCAGCAGCCAAGATGGGACAGGGAGGAACGGGGAGCTGTTTTTT.

The chain combines TRBV19 with TRBJ2-1, with D possibly being TRBD1 (6 bases). There are 14 residues in the CDR3. V was trimmed by 7 bases and J by 4 bases, leaving 14 bases between them. Germline values: CDR1 LNHDA, CDR2 SQIVND (reference sequence). The CDR3 DNA follows: TGTGCCAGTAACTACAGGGAAAGTTACAATGAGCAGTTCTTC. Its protein product is CASNYRESYNEQFF.

CDR3 coding DNA: TGTGCCAGCAGCTTCCCCGAAACCCGGGACAGCCACGAGCAGTACTTC. Translation: CASSFPETRDSHEQYF. The rearrangement joins TRBV11-3 to TRBJ2-7, with 7 positions matching TRBD1. This CDR3 spans 16 amino acids. The V gene's germline CDR1 is SGHNT and CDR2 YENEEA. Trimming took 3 bases from V and 5 from J; bases not matched to a gene: 13.

V usage is TRBV18 and J usage is TRBJ2-5; D may be TRBD2 (5 bases). Germline CDR1 is KGHSH and CDR2 is LQKENI. Trimming pared 1 base from V and 1 base from J, leaving 10 bases between. The CDR3 covers 15 residues. The CDR3 reads CASSPRFGVQETQYF. Written as DNA, the CDR3 is TGTGCCAGCTCACCACGGTTCGGGGTCCAAGAGACCCAGTACTTC.

The V gene is TRBV6-5, the J gene TRBJ2-1; TRBD2 aligns across 11 bases. V was clipped by 10 bases and J by 4 bases; unmatched bases: 6. Germline CDR1 is MNHEY and CDR2 is SVGAGI. The CDR3 is 14 residues long. In DNA, the CDR3 is TGTGCCACCGCTAGCGGGGGGAGATACAATGAGCAGTTCTTC. Its translation: CATASGGRYNEQFF.

The chain uses TRBV5-4 and TRBJ2-1; TRBD2 matches 16 bases. CDR1 is SGHNT, CDR2 YYREEE, per germline (reference sequence). The V gene end was trimmed by 4 bases and the J gene end by 3 bases; junction bases not matched to a gene: 13. CDR3 length: 20 amino acids. The CDR3 spells CASSTNTGTSGRGSYNEQFF. CDR3 DNA: TGTGCCAGCAGCACGAATACCGGGACTAGCGGGAGGGGAAGCTACAATGAGCAGTTCTTC.

The V call is TRBV19, the J call TRBJ1-1, with TRBD1 matching over 7 bases. Looked up from germline, CDR1 is LNHDA and CDR2 is SQIVND (reference sequence). J gave up 0 bases and V 5 bases, and 6 bases lay outside the gene matches. This CDR3 comprises 15 residues. As DNA, the CDR3 is TGTGCCAGTAGTGAGAACAGGGGAATGAACACTGAAGCTTTCTTT. The encoded protein is CASSENRGMNTEAFF.

This chain joins TRBV4-1 and TRBJ2-1; 10 bases map to TRBD2. The junction had 6 bases not matched to a gene; V was cut back by 4 bases and J by 9 bases. This CDR3 has 14 amino acids. Germline-derived CDR1 and CDR2 are MGHRA and YSYEKL. CDR3 protein: CASSPTSGLVEQFF. CDR3 in DNA: TGCGCCAGCAGCCCGACTAGCGGGCTAGTTGAGCAGTTCTTC.

V and J are TRBV7-9 and TRBJ1-1; 7 nucleotides align to TRBD1. V shed 5 bases, J shed 4 bases, and the junction held 10 bases outside the gene matches. Germline V lookup: CDR1 SEHNR, CDR2 FQNEAQ (reference sequence). This CDR3 spans 15 amino acids. The CDR3 is CASSDAQGLSTEAFF. In DNA form, the CDR3 reads TGTGCCAGCAGCGACGCACAGGGGCTTAGCACTGAAGCTTTCTTT. The full variable domain, its missing parts supplied by reference TRBV7-9 and TRBJ1-1, is DTGVSQNPRHKITKRGQNVTFRCDPISEHNRLYWYRQTLGQGPEFLTYFQNEAQLEKSRLLSDRFSAERPKGSFSTLEIQRTEQGDSAMYLCASSDAQGLSTEAFFGQGTRLTVV.

The chain uses TRBV19 and TRBJ1-6; D is possibly TRBD1 (5 bases). Trimming stripped 3 bases from V and 14 bases from J, with 20 bases between. This CDR3 has 15 residues. The germline V gene encodes CDR1 LNHDA and CDR2 SQIVND (reference sequence). CDR3 loop: CASSISGREKSSLHF. The CDR3 DNA follows: TGTGCCAGTAGTATTTCGGGCAGGGAAAAGTCTTCCCTCCACTTT.

This chain joins TRBV6-5 and TRBJ2-7; D perhaps matches TRBD1 (5 bases). Per the germline V gene, CDR1 is MNHEY and CDR2 is SVGAGI. There are 13 residues in the CDR3. Trimming left V 4 bases short and J 5 bases short, with 12 bases between. The CDR3 loop reads CASSFPGWNEQYF. The CDR3 DNA reads as TGTGCCAGCAGTTTCCCAGGGTGGAACGAGCAGTACTTC.

This chain uses TRBV7-9 with TRBJ1-2, with a tentative D call TRBD1 (5 bases). Deletions cut 7 bases from V and 2 bases from J, with 17 bases between. Germline CDR1 SEHNR, CDR2 FQNEAQ (reference sequence). The CDR3 covers 15 residues. The CDR3 loop reads CASIPGPSTNYGYTF. CDR3 bases: TGTGCCAGCATTCCAGGGCCCTCCACCAACTATGGCTACACCTTC.

This chain connects TRBV15 to TRBJ1-1, with a tentative D call TRBD1 (5 bases). The germline V gene encodes CDR1 LNHNV and CDR2 YYDKDF (reference sequence). The V end was cut by 1 base, the J end by 6 bases, with 12 bases between. This CDR3 comprises 14 residues. The chain's CDR3 is CATSRATGVAEAFF. DNA for the CDR3: TGTGCCACCAGCAGAGCTACAGGTGTGGCTGAAGCTTTCTTT.

This chain uses TRBV18 with TRBJ1-5; 10 bases fit TRBD1. The length of the CDR3 is 16 residues. Germline lookup yields CDR1 KGHSH and CDR2 LQKENI. Trimming removed 5 bases from V and 2 bases from J; junction bases left unmatched: 6. The CDR3 nucleotides read TGTGCCAGCTCAACTCGGGACAGGGGCGGCAATCAGCCCCAGCATTTT. Its translation is CASSTRDRGGNQPQHF.

This clone was recorded once. V is TRBV18 and J is TRBJ2-3; D ambiguous. Trimming pared 3 bases from V and 0 bases from J, leaving 10 bases between. The CDR3 spans 15 residues. The germline V gene has CDR1 KGHSH and CDR2 LQKENI. CDR3 amino acids: CASSPVGASTDTQYF. The CDR3 DNA reads as TGTGCCAGCTCACCGGTCGGAGCTAGCACAGATACGCAGTATTTT.

The V and J genes are TRBV28 and TRBJ2-7, with TRBD1 as a possible D gene (5 bases). The CDR3 runs 13 residues. CDR1 MDHEN and CDR2 SYDVKM come from the germline V gene. V was cut by 11 bases and J by 2 bases, with 16 bases left in between. The CDR3 DNA is TGTGCCGTCAGCCCCTTGGGGCCCTACGAGCAGTACTTC. Translated: CAVSPLGPYEQYF.

V is TRBV18 and J is TRBJ2-7; 15 bases map to TRBD2. The J segment lost 7 bases and the V segment lost 0 bases, leaving 7 bases of the junction unmatched. The CDR3 runs 17 residues. Germline CDR1 reads KGHSH; CDR2 reads LQKENI. Here the CDR3 reads CASSPPGLAGGFSEQYF. The DNA of the CDR3 is TGTGCCAGCTCACCACCGGGACTAGCGGGGGGATTTTCGGAGCAGTACTTC.

The chain uses TRBV5-1 and TRBJ2-5, with D tentatively TRBD1 (6 bases). The CDR3 sequence is 14 residues long. Germline CDR1 SGHRS, CDR2 YFSETQ. With 5 bases removed from V and 1 base from J, the gap between germline ends came to 12 bases. The CDR3 region is CASSPDRPQETQYF. The CDR3 region has the DNA TGCGCCAGCAGTCCAGACAGGCCCCAAGAGACCCAGTACTTC.

This chain connects TRBV12-5 to TRBJ2-1; 8 bases agree with TRBD1. The CDR3 loop spans 14 amino acids. Losses at the gene ends were 6 bases for V and 4 bases for J; bases not matched to a gene: 5. In germline, CDR1 is LGHNT, CDR2 FRNRAP. The CDR3 here is CASGRGQDYNEQFF. The CDR3 region has the DNA TGTGCTAGTGGCCGGGGACAGGATTACAATGAGCAGTTCTTC. Complete variable domain (other parts from reference TRBV12-5 and TRBJ2-1): DARVTQTPRHKVTEMGQEVTMRCQPILGHNTVFWYRQTMMQGLELLAYFRNRAPLDDSGMPKDRFSAEMPDATLATLKIQPSEPRDSAVYFCASGRGQDYNEQFFGPGTRLTVL.

This sequence joins TRBV6-2 or TRBV6-3 and TRBJ2-5; TRBD1 matches 9 bases. V gave up 4 bases and J gave up 1 base; unmatched junction bases: 10. The CDR3 is made up of 17 amino acids. Per the germline V gene, CDR1 is MNHEY and CDR2 is SVGEGT. The CDR3 region is CASSFSGTGRLQETQYF. CDR3 sequence (DNA): TGTGCCAGCAGTTTCTCCGGGACAGGGAGGCTCCAAGAGACCCAGTACTTC.

This clone was found a few times. The chain has TRBV28 and TRBJ1-5; TRBD1 is a possible D gene (5 bases). The CDR3 is 15 amino acids. V gave up 6 bases and J gave up 0 bases, with 12 bases separating them. Germline assignment: CDR1 MDHEN and CDR2 SYDVKM. The CDR3 coding sequence is TGTGCCAGCAGATCTCAGGGCTATAGCAATCAGCCCCAGCATTTT. Translated, it gives CASRSQGYSNQPQHF.

CDR3 sequence: CASSQTEGTYQPQHF. The CDR3 bases are TGCGCCAGCAGCCAAACTGAGGGGACTTATCAGCCCCAGCATTTT. The chain uses TRBV4-1 and TRBJ1-5, with TRBD1 as a possible D gene (5 bases). V was clipped by 2 bases and J by 5 bases, with 13 bases between them. The CDR3 sequence is 15 residues long. CDR1 and CDR2 from the germline V gene are MGHRA and YSYEKL.

The V gene is TRBV3-1 (or the pseudogene TRBV3-2), the J gene TRBJ1-6; D uncertain. Germline CDR1 LGHDT, CDR2 YNNKEL (reference sequence). The germline V and J ends were trimmed by 0 bases and 7 bases, with 7 bases remaining between them. CDR3 length: 14 amino acids. The CDR3 nucleotides read TGTGCCAGCAGCCAAGAGACACCAAATTCACCCCTCCACTTT. Translating it yields CASSQETPNSPLHF.

The genes are TRBV9 and TRBJ1-1; the D is unclear. The CDR3 is 15 residues long. CDR1 is SGDLS and CDR2 is YYNGEE in the germline V gene. Trimming removed 0 bases at V and 0 bases at J, with 9 bases between. This chain's CDR3 is CASSVVESMNTEAFF. The CDR3 DNA reads as TGTGCCAGCAGCGTAGTGGAGTCCATGAACACTGAAGCTTTCTTT.